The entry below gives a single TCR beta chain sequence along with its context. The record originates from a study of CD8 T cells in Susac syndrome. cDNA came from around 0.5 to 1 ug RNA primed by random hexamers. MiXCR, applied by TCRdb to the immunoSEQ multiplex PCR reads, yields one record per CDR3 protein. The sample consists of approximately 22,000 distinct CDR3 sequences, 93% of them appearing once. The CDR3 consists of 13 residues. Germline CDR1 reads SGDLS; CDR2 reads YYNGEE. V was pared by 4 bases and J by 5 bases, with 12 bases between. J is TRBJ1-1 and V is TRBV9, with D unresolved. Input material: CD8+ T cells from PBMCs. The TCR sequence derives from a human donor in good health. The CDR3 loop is CASSSRPGTEAFF. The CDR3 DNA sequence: TGTGCCAGCAGCTCCCGGCCCGGGACTGAAGCTTTCTTT.